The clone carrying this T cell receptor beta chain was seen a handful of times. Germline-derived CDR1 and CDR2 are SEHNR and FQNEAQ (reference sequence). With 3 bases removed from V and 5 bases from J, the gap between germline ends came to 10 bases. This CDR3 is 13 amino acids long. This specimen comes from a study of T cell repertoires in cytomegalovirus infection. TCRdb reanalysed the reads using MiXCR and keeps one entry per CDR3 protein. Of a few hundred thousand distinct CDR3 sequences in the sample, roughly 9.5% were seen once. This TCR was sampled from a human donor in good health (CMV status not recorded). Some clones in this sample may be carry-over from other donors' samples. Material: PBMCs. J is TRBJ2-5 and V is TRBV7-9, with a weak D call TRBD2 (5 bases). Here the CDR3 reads CASSFEGRETQYF. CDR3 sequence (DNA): TGTGCCAGCAGCTTTGAGGGCCGGGAGACCCAGTACTTC.